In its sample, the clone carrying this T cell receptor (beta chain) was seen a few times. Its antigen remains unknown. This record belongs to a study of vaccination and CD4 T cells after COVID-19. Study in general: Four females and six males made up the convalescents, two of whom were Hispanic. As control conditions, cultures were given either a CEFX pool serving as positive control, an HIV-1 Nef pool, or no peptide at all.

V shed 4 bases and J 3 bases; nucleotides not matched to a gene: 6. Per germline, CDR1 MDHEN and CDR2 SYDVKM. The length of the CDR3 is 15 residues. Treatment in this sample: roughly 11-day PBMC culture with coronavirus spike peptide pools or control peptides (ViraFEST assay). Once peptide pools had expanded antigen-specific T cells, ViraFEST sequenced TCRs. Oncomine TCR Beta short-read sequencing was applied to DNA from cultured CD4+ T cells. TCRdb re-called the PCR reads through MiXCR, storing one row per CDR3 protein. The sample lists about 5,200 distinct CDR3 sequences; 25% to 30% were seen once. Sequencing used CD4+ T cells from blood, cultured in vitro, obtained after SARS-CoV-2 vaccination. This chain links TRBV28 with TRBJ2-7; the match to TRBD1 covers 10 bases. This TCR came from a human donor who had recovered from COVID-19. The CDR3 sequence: CASSYPGTGDYEQYF. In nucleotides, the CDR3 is TGTGCCAGCAGTTACCCGGGGACAGGGGACTACGAGCAGTACTTC. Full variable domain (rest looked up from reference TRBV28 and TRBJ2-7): DVKVTQSSRYLVKRTGEKVFLECVQDMDHENMFWYRQDPGLGLRLIYFSYDVKMKEKGDIPEGYSVSREKKERFSLILESASTNQTSMYLCASSYPGTGDYEQYFGPGTRLTVT.